These 22 T cell receptor beta chains came from one sample sequenced in a study of blood T cell repertoires in COVID-19. Only in-frame clones appear in the TCRdb table, and some are missing; sequencing was by immunoSEQ multiplex PCR. The sample holds tens of thousands of clones, about 85% seen once. Source material: peripheral blood. Every receptor here comes from a man aged 60 to 69 with acute or convalescent COVID-19.

The chain has TRBV11-2 and TRBJ2-7; D might be TRBD2 (6 bases). Germline values: CDR1 SGHAT, CDR2 FQNNGV. The V end lost 3 bases, the J end lost 4 bases, and 13 bases lay between the germline ends. The CDR3 spans 14 residues. In DNA, the CDR3 is TGTGCCAGCAGCTTGGAGGGGCCTCGATACGAGCAGTACTTC. It encodes CASSLEGPRYEQYF.

The chain is built from TRBV11-2 and TRBJ2-3; D may be TRBD2 (6 bases). The CDR3 contains 14 residues. The germline CDR1 and CDR2 sequences are SGHAT and FQNNGV. Between the trimmed V and J ends, which lost 5 bases and 4 bases, there was a span of 13 bases. CDR3 loop: CASSQGGAADTQYF. The CDR3 DNA reads TGTGCCAGCAGCCAGGGCGGGGCCGCAGATACGCAGTATTTT.

The V and J genes are TRBV6-5 and TRBJ2-7; TRBD1 might be the D (7 bases). Germline CDR1 reads MNHEY; CDR2 reads SVGAGI. The CDR3 is 15 amino acids. V lost 5 bases, J lost 2 bases, and 16 bases lay in between. For the CDR3, the DNA is TGTGCCAGCAGTCGTCCGCAGGGGGGAACCTACGAGCAGTACTTC. This codes for CASSRPQGGTYEQYF.

To note about this clone: One junction end does not reproduce the germline sequence, and a read error may be involved. The chain carries TRBV6-5 and TRBJ1-5; no firm D call. The V gene's germline CDR1 is MNHEY and CDR2 SVGAGI. The CDR3 contains 13 residues. The CDR3 DNA reads as TGTGCCAGCGTTGTGTCTAGCGATCAGCCCCAGCATTTT. Its protein product is CASVVSSDQPQHF.

This sequence joins TRBV4-1 and TRBJ1-2; D is ambiguous. Germline values: CDR1 MGHRA, CDR2 YSYEKL. There are 15 residues in the CDR3. Trimming removed 0 bases from V and 8 bases from J, with 16 bases in between. The CDR3 spells CASSQDPGRAGGYTF. In nucleotides, the CDR3 is TGCGCCAGCAGCCAAGATCCGGGGAGGGCGGGGGGCTACACCTTC.

This clone was observed once. The CDR3 sequence: CASRAGGTDTQYF. In nucleotides, the CDR3 is TGCGCCAGCAGGGCGGGGGGCACAGATACGCAGTATTTT. This chain joins TRBV5-1 and TRBJ2-3; 7 bases are shared with TRBD2. The V gene's germline CDR1 is SGHRS and CDR2 YFSETQ. The J segment lost 1 base and the V segment lost 5 bases, leaving 1 base of the junction unmatched. The CDR3 covers 13 residues.

The chain has TRBV19 and TRBJ2-4; 7 bases align to TRBD1. CDR1 and CDR2 (germline): LNHDA, SQIVND (reference sequence). V lost 6 bases, J lost 0 bases, and 5 bases stayed unmatched. The CDR3 extends over 15 amino acids. This CDR3 is CASRDRGLAKNIQYF. The DNA of the CDR3 is TGTGCCAGTAGGGATAGGGGGCTAGCCAAAAACATTCAGTACTTC.

V is TRBV11-2 and J is TRBJ2-7; the D is unclear. The CDR3 consists of 16 residues. Trimming left V 5 bases short and J 2 bases short, with 19 bases between. The germline V gene has CDR1 SGHAT and CDR2 FQNNGV. CDR3 in amino acids: CASSPMRQQLAYEQYF. CDR3 in DNA: TGTGCCAGCAGCCCCATGCGGCAGCAGCTCGCCTACGAGCAGTACTTC. Supplemented by reference TRBV11-2 and TRBJ2-7, the full variable domain reads EAGVAQSPRYKIIEKRQSVAFWCNPISGHATLYWYQQILGQGPKLLIQFQNNGVVDDSQLPKDRFSAERLKGVDSTLKIQPAKLEDSAVYLCASSPMRQQLAYEQYFGPGTRLTVT.

The chain employs TRBV25-1 and TRBJ1-2; no clear D. The CDR3 sequence is 14 residues long. Germline values: CDR1 MGHDK, CDR2 SYGVNS. Trimming left V 1 base short and J 3 bases short, with 9 bases between. The CDR3, as DNA: TGTGCCAGCAGTGAATCAGGCAGGTACTATGGCTACACCTTC. Its protein product is CASSESGRYYGYTF.

J is TRBJ1-1 and V is TRBV28; D is unclear. Trimming stripped 7 bases from V and 7 bases from J, with 13 bases between. The CDR3 consists of 12 residues. Germline CDR1 MDHEN, CDR2 SYDVKM. Written as DNA, the CDR3 is TGTGCCAGCAAATATTGGGGAGGTGAAGCTTTCTTT. It is translated as CASKYWGGEAFF.

The rearrangement uses TRBV2 and TRBJ1-5; possibly TRBD1 for D (5 bases). There are 14 residues in the CDR3. V lost 2 bases and J 3 bases, leaving 8 bases between the germline ends. Germline loops: CDR1 SNHLY, CDR2 FYNNEI. The CDR3 spells CASSEWGTNQPQHF. CDR3 DNA: TGTGCCAGCAGTGAATGGGGCACCAATCAGCCCCAGCATTTT.

The chain carries TRBV6-5 and TRBJ2-2; D possibly corresponds to TRBD1 (6 bases). Trimming pared 2 bases from V and 5 bases from J, leaving 12 bases between. The CDR3 extends over 15 amino acids. Germline-derived CDR1 and CDR2 are MNHEY and SVGAGI. The CDR3 bases are TGTGCCAGCAGTTACGCGCAGGGGAAGACCGGGGAGCTGTTTTTT. Its protein product is CASSYAQGKTGELFF.

The chain has TRBV10-2 and TRBJ2-5; a weak D match, TRBD2 (5 bases). There are 17 residues in the CDR3. V was shortened by 4 bases and J by 0 bases, with 18 bases between the two germline ends. Germline CDR1 WSHSY, CDR2 SAAADI. As DNA, the CDR3 is TGCGCCAGCAGTGCCGCCCTAGCTCTATGGTACCAAGAGACCCAGTACTTC. Its translation: CASSAALALWYQETQYF.

This chain uses TRBV3-1 (or the pseudogene TRBV3-2) with TRBJ2-5; D perhaps matches TRBD2 (6 bases). Germline lookup yields CDR1 LGHDT and CDR2 YNNKEL (reference sequence). Trimming removed 6 bases from V and 7 bases from J, with 12 bases in between. This CDR3 is built from 12 residues. For the CDR3, the DNA is TGTGCCAGCAGGCCGGACGGGGGGACCCAGTACTTC. This sequence encodes CASRPDGGTQYF.

V gene TRBV6-5 combines with J gene TRBJ1-2; D unclear. V lost 6 bases, J lost 4 bases, and 15 bases lay in between. This CDR3 comprises 14 residues. Germline CDR1 MNHEY, CDR2 SVGAGI. The CDR3, as DNA: TGTGCCAGCAGCGACCCAGGCCATGCCTATGGCTACACCTTC. This sequence encodes CASSDPGHAYGYTF.

The gene calls are TRBV30 and TRBJ1-1; 9 nucleotides agree with TRBD1. The V segment lost 1 base and the J segment 7 bases; nucleotides outside the gene matches: 7. CDR1 GTSNPN and CDR2 SVGIG come from the germline V gene (reference sequence). This CDR3 is built from 14 residues. The CDR3 region has the DNA TGTGCCTGGAGTGCCCGGGACAGGGTAATTGAAGCTTTCTTT. Translation gives CAWSARDRVIEAFF.

In DNA, the CDR3 is TGTGCCAGCAGCGCCCGGGACAGGGGCACCGGGGAGCTGTTTTTT. This sequence encodes CASSARDRGTGELFF. The chain recombines TRBV3-1 (or the pseudogene TRBV3-2) with TRBJ2-2; the match to TRBD1 covers 10 bases. J was trimmed by 4 bases and V by 5 bases; bases with no gene match: 4. This CDR3 region has 15 residues. Germline lookup yields CDR1 LGHDT and CDR2 YNNKEL (reference sequence).

This clone was picked up a small number of times. The rearrangement links TRBV2 to TRBJ1-6; maybe TRBD1 (5 bases). The CDR3 covers 14 residues. V was clipped by 5 bases and J by 6 bases, with 11 bases between them. Looked up from germline, CDR1 is SNHLY and CDR2 is FYNNEI. Written as DNA, the CDR3 is TGTGCCAGCAGTCTGAAACAGGTTAATTCACCCCTCCACTTT. Its protein product is CASSLKQVNSPLHF.

The rearrangement uses TRBV9 and TRBJ2-1; 7 bases match TRBD2. Trimming removed 3 bases from V and 1 base from J; junction bases left unmatched: 4. This CDR3 is 15 amino acids long. Per germline, CDR1 SGDLS and CDR2 YYNGEE. The CDR3, as DNA: TGTGCCAGCAGCGCAGCGGGGCAGTCCTACAATGAGCAGTTCTTC. It codes for CASSAAGQSYNEQFF.

This chain uses TRBV15 with TRBJ2-1, with TRBD2 matching over 12 bases. This CDR3 is built from 14 residues. V lost 7 bases to trimming and J lost 8 bases; unmatched junction nucleotides: 6. Germline lookup yields CDR1 LNHNV and CDR2 YYDKDF (reference sequence). The chain's CDR3 is CATNLAGGPDEQFF. The CDR3 DNA reads TGTGCCACCAACCTAGCGGGAGGGCCCGATGAGCAGTTCTTC. Full variable domain (missing parts from reference TRBV15 and TRBJ2-1): DAMVIQNPRYQVTQFGKPVTLSCSQTLNHNVMYWYQQKSSQAPKLLFHYYDKDFNNEADTPDNFQSRRPNTSFCFLDIRSPGLGDTAMYLCATNLAGGPDEQFFGPGTRLTVL.

This clone was detected only once. It is likely a read error, because the conserved phenylalanine at the end of the CDR3 is missing. It is unclear where the CDR3 begins or ends on the DNA, so no DNA is shown, and the CDR3 is as TCRdb lists it. The chain uses TRBV7-8 and TRBJ1-2; TRBD1, as called in the table, went unchecked against the DNA. Both ends counted, the CDR3 spans 10 residues. The germline V gene encodes CDR1 SGHVS and CDR2 FQNEAQ. CDR3 in amino acids: CASSLDVTGL.

This chain uses TRBV3-1 (or the pseudogene TRBV3-2) with TRBJ2-1, with TRBD1 identical over 9 bases. This CDR3 spans 15 amino acids. V gave up 2 bases and J gave up 4 bases; unmatched junction bases: 3. Germline CDR1 reads LGHDT; CDR2 reads YNNKEL (reference sequence). This CDR3 is CASSQQTGGYNEQFF. CDR3 coding DNA: TGTGCCAGCAGCCAACAGACAGGGGGGTACAATGAGCAGTTCTTC.